A selection of T cell receptor beta chains follows, all from one sample in a study of OX40 agonist ivuxolimab in advanced cancers. Generated by immunoSEQ multiplex PCR, the TCRdb table keeps only in-frame clones and is missing some. The sample contains tens of thousands of clones, about 87% of which appear only once. The sequences come from CD4+ or CD8+ T cells sorted from blood, collected in a trial of the OX40 agonist ivuxolimab. The receptors come from an adult with an advanced solid tumor such as melanoma, head and neck, liver or kidney cancer. CDR3s include the opening cysteine and the closing phenylalanine or tryptophan. D genes are given only for firm matches. Not every row has a clone size; where given, it reads once, few, many or a size class.

V	size	D	J	CDR3	DNA
TRBV18	.	.	TRBJ1-1	CASSPRESHTEAFF	TGTGCCAGCTCACCACGAGAATCGCACACTGAAGCTTTCTTT
TRBV7-9	.	.	TRBJ1-1	CASSLVGAFEAFF	TGTGCCAGCAGCTTAGTGGGGGCCTTTGAAGCTTTCTTT
TRBV6-1	once	TRBD2	TRBJ2-3	CASSERGARTDTQYF	TGTGCCAGCAGTGAGCGGGGGGCACGCACAGATACGCAGTATTTT
TRBV2	.	.	TRBJ2-5	CASSEGQQETQYF	TGTGCCAGCAGTGAAGGCCAGCAAGAGACCCAGTACTTC
TRBV4-3	.	.	TRBJ1-4	CASSQDQVEKLFF	TGCGCCAGCAGCCAAGATCAGGTTGAAAAACTGTTTTTT
TRBV2	.	TRBD1	TRBJ2-5	CASTSDRGETQYF	TGTGCCAGCACCTCCGACAGGGGTGAGACCCAGTACTTC
TRBV19	few	.	TRBJ1-2	CASMRGEHYGYTF	TGTGCCAGTATGCGGGGGGAGCATTACGGCTACACCTTC
TRBV6-1	.	.	TRBJ1-2	CASSVPLHRIGNYGYTF	TGTGCCAGCAGTGTTCCTTTACACAGGATCGGTAACTATGGCTACACCTTC
TRBV2	.	TRBD2	TRBJ2-3	CASSAGRGKDTQYF	TGTGCCAGCAGTGCTGGGCGGGGGAAAGATACGCAGTATTTT
TRBV7-2	.	.	TRBJ1-4	CASSSQGTTNEKLFF	TGTGCCAGCAGCTCACAGGGTACGACTAATGAAAAACTGTTTTTT
TRBV7-2	.	.	TRBJ2-5	CASSPRVRDTQYF	TGTGCCAGCAGCCCCCGGGTTCGGGATACCCAGTACTTC
TRBV5-4	once	.	TRBJ1-1	CASSPGMSSNTEAFF	TGTGCCAGCAGCCCGGGTATGAGCTCTAACACTGAAGCTTTCTTT
TRBV19	.	.	TRBJ2-2	CASQPRIPNTGELFF	TGTGCCAGTCAACCTCGAATTCCGAACACCGGGGAGCTGTTTTTT
TRBV11-1	.	.	TRBJ2-2	CASSFTGANTGELFF	TGTGCCAGCAGCTTTACGGGGGCGAACACCGGGGAGCTGTTTTTT
TRBV9	.	.	TRBJ2-3	CASSVVGIAADTQYF	TGTGCCAGCAGCGTAGTAGGAATAGCCGCGGATACGCAGTATTTT
TRBV5-1	.	.	TRBJ2-1	CASRADLTSNEQFF	TGCGCCAGCAGAGCGGATTTGACTAGCAATGAGCAGTTCTTC
TRBV6-5	once	.	TRBJ1-1	CASRQIDNTEAFF	TGTGCCAGCAGGCAGATAGACAACACTGAAGCTTTCTTT
TRBV6-4	.	.	TRBJ1-6	CARPGTLTSPLHF	TGTGCCAGACCCGGGACCCTTACATCACCCCTCCACTTT
TRBV15	.	TRBD1	TRBJ1-2	CATSRQGDRGYTF	TGTGCCACCAGCAGACAGGGGGACCGCGGCTACACCTTC
TRBV6-5	once	.	TRBJ2-3	CASSWGDTQYF	TGTGCCAGCAGTTGGGGGGATACGCAGTATTTT
TRBV5-1	.	.	TRBJ1-6	CASSSAGDNSPLHF	TGCGCCAGCAGCTCCGCAGGGGATAATTCACCCCTCCACTTT
TRBV2	.	TRBD1	TRBJ1-6	CASARDSSSSPLHF	TGTGCCAGCGCAAGGGACAGTTCTTCCTCACCCCTCCACTTT
TRBV6-5	few	.	TRBJ1-1	CASSYRDLNTEAFF	TGTGCCAGCAGTTACCGGGACTTGAACACTGAAGCTTTCTTT
TRBV4-2	.	.	TRBJ2-2	CASSQDDKRSYTGELFF	TGTGCCAGCAGCCAAGATGACAAGCGGTCTTACACCGGGGAGCTGTTTTTT
TRBV10-2	.	.	TRBJ1-5	CASSDTGSNQPQHF	TGCGCCAGCAGTGACACAGGGAGCAATCAGCCCCAGCATTTT
TRBV5-6	.	.	TRBJ1-2	CASFVGPAYFYGYTF	TGTGCCAGCTTCGTTGGTCCAGCCTACTTTTATGGCTACACCTTC
TRBV6-1	.	TRBD1	TRBJ2-7	CASRDRGPGSEYF	TGTGCCAGCAGGGACAGGGGACCGGGTTCAGAATACTTC
TRBV28	.	.	TRBJ2-2	CASSLLQGGTGELFF	TGTGCCAGCAGTTTATTACAGGGTGGCACCGGGGAGCTGTTTTTT
TRBV18	.	.	TRBJ2-2	CASSQGTGELFF	TGTGCCAGCTCCCAAGGGACCGGGGAGCTGTTTTTT
TRBV5-4	.	.	TRBJ1-1	CASSLVGGMNTEAFF	TGTGCCAGCAGCTTGGTCGGCGGGATGAACACTGAAGCTTTCTTT
TRBV19	once	.	TRBJ2-3	CASNAGGLDTQYF	TGTGCCAGTAACGCCGGCGGCCTAGATACGCAGTATTTT
TRBV5-6	.	.	TRBJ2-5	CASSLLGETQYF	TGTGCCAGCAGCTTACTGGGGGAGACCCAGTACTTC
TRBV18	.	TRBD2	TRBJ2-5	CASSPGLAGAQETQYF	TGTGCCAGCTCACCCGGACTAGCGGGGGCTCAAGAGACCCAGTACTTC
TRBV5-4	once	TRBD1	TRBJ1-3	CASSFGTGEGNTIYF	TGTGCCAGCAGCTTTGGGACAGGGGAGGGAAACACCATATATTTT
TRBV7-3	.	TRBD1	TRBJ1-5	CASSSRTGRGNQPQHF	TGTGCCAGCAGCTCCCGGACAGGCCGGGGGAATCAGCCCCAGCATTTT
TRBV6-5	.	.	TRBJ1-5	CASSYRGQGNQPQHF	TGTGCCAGCAGTTATCGGGGGCAGGGCAATCAGCCCCAGCATTTT
TRBV27	.	.	TRBJ1-3	CASSPGGSSGNTIYF	TGTGCCAGCAGTCCAGGAGGATCCTCTGGAAACACCATATATTTT
TRBV5-6	.	.	TRBJ2-7	CASSFNRKREQYF	TGTGCCAGCAGCTTTAACAGGAAGAGGGAGCAGTACTTC
TRBV5-1	.	.	TRBJ2-5	CASSLEGWETQYF	TGCGCCAGCAGCTTAGAGGGGTGGGAGACCCAGTACTTC
TRBV19	.	TRBD2	TRBJ2-1	CASSPPGLAGLNEQFF	TGTGCCAGTAGTCCCCCAGGACTAGCGGGTCTGAATGAGCAGTTCTTC
TRBV27	once	TRBD2	TRBJ2-3	CASSPRTPGQGTSGGPRDTQYF	TGTGCCAGCAGTCCAAGAACCCCCGGACAGGGTACTAGCGGGGGGCCAAGGGATACGCAGTATTTT
TRBV28	.	TRBD2	TRBJ2-2	CASSIKRGANTGELFF	TGTGCCAGCAGTATTAAGCGGGGGGCGAACACCGGGGAGCTGTTTTTT
TRBV19	.	.	TRBJ1-1	CASSSLKDSNEAFF	TGTGCCAGTAGTAGTCTAAAGGACAGCAATGAAGCTTTCTTT
TRBV7-7	.	.	TRBJ2-3	CASSLGGRGDTQYF	TGTGCCAGCAGCTTAGGGGGCCGTGGAGATACGCAGTATTTT
TRBV6-1	.	.	TRBJ1-1	CASSRGDRASEAFF	TGTGCCAGCAGCCGGGGAGATAGAGCATCTGAAGCTTTCTTT
TRBV10-2	.	.	TRBJ1-4	CASSEREKLFF	TGCGCCAGCAGTGAACGGGAAAAACTGTTTTTT
TRBV5-4	.	.	TRBJ2-2	CASSVRTIANTGELFF	TGTGCCAGCAGCGTACGGACAATAGCGAACACCGGGGAGCTGTTTTTT
TRBV6-5	.	.	TRBJ2-5	CASSRTFQETQYF	TGTGCCAGCAGTCGGACATTCCAAGAGACCCAGTACTTC
TRBV7-9	.	.	TRBJ1-1	CASSFEANTEAFF	TGTGCCAGCAGCTTTGAGGCCAACACTGAAGCTTTCTTT
TRBV7-8	few	.	TRBJ2-1	CASSLLSATPGEQFF	TGTGCCAGCAGCTTACTCAGCGCCACCCCAGGTGAGCAGTTCTTC
TRBV7-3	.	TRBD1	TRBJ2-1	CASSPHITGGVNEQFF	TGTGCCAGCAGCCCCCACATCACAGGGGGCGTAAATGAGCAGTTCTTC
TRBV10-3	.	.	TRBJ2-3	CAISATTDTQYF	TGTGCCATCAGTGCCACCACAGATACGCAGTATTTT
TRBV7-3	.	.	TRBJ2-1	CASSPMGQGGLYNEQFF	TGTGCCAGCAGCCCCATGGGTCAGGGGGGACTCTACAATGAGCAGTTCTTC